A selection of T cell receptor beta chains follows, all from one sample in a study of cytomegalovirus exposure and HLA in healthy donors. Clones were sequenced by immunoSEQ multiplex PCR, and TCRdb holds only the in-frame ones, with some missing. This table has 100,000 to 150,000 clones, 89% appearing once. Sequences were obtained from PBMCs. These receptors originate from a woman aged 18-29 years in good health and CMV-seronegative. The CDR3 runs from the conserved cysteine through the conserved F or W. D genes are given only for firm matches. Some rows have no size entry. The others give once, few or many, or a class for an expanded clone.

D: NA
J: TRBJ1-4
length: 16
V: TRBV4-2
size: NA
DNA: TGTGCCAGCAGCCAAGATGGCGGGACAACTAATGAAAAACTGTTTTTT
CDR3: CASSQDGGTTNEKLFF

D: TRBD1
J: TRBJ1-5
length: 17
V: TRBV5-4
size: NA
DNA: TGTGCCAGCAGCCACCGGGGATGGGACAGGGGGCACCAGCCCCAGCATTTT
CDR3: CASSHRGWDRGHQPQHF

D: TRBD1
J: TRBJ1-2
length: 15
V: TRBV5-1
size: few
DNA: TGCGCCAGCAGCTTGATGGCGACAGGGGAAGAAGGCTACACCTTC
CDR3: CASSLMATGEEGYTF

D: NA
J: TRBJ2-2
length: 14
V: TRBV27
size: NA
DNA: TGTGCCACCGCCGGAGACAGGTACACCGGGGAGCTGTTTTTT
CDR3: CATAGDRYTGELFF

D: NA
J: TRBJ2-5
length: 13
V: TRBV5-8
size: NA
DNA: TGTGCCAGCAGCTTGGTTGGGGCCCAGACCCAGTACTTC
CDR3: CASSLVGAQTQYF

D: TRBD2
J: TRBJ2-1
length: 15
V: TRBV5-1
size: NA
DNA: TGCGCCAGCAGCCCAGGACTAGCGGGGGCAGGAGAGCAGTTCTTC
CDR3: CASSPGLAGAGEQFF

D: NA
J: TRBJ2-1
length: 14
V: TRBV6-1
size: NA
DNA: TGTGCCAGCAGTGAAGCGTTTAAAGCTAATGAGCAGTTCTTC
CDR3: CASSEAFKANEQFF

D: NA
J: TRBJ2-5
length: 14
V: TRBV2
size: NA
DNA: TGTGCCAGCAGTGAAAATAACCGGGGGGAGACCCAGTACTTC
CDR3: CASSENNRGETQYF

D: NA
J: TRBJ2-5
length: 15
V: TRBV6-1
size: once
DNA: TGTGCCAGCAGGGAGTACGCCGGGGAGCAGGAGACCCAGTACTTC
CDR3: CASREYAGEQETQYF

D: NA
J: TRBJ2-5
length: 14
V: TRBV6-1
size: NA
DNA: TGTGCCAGCCTTTTCGGGGGAGACCAAGAGACCCAGTACTTC
CDR3: CASLFGGDQETQYF

D: NA
J: TRBJ1-6
length: 14
V: TRBV7-9
size: once
DNA: TGTGCCAGCAGCTTAGGCTCCGGGGTTTCACCCCTCCACTTT
CDR3: CASSLGSGVSPLHF

D: NA
J: TRBJ1-2
length: 19
V: TRBV10-3
size: NA
DNA: TGTGCCATCACCCCACGAAAAACGACTACCCGCGGGGGGCAAGGTGGCTACACCTTC
CDR3: CAITPRKTTTRGGQGGYTF

D: NA
J: TRBJ1-2
length: 13
V: TRBV18
size: few
DNA: TGTGCCAGCTCACTCAACAGTAACTATGGCTACACCTTC
CDR3: CASSLNSNYGYTF